A selection of T cell receptor beta chains follows, all from one sample in a study of glioma-infiltrating T cells after dendritic cell vaccination. TCRdb's table, derived via immunoSEQ multiplex PCR, lists solely in-frame clones and lacks some. Among more than 100,000 clones listed, 81% were seen once. Sequencing used blood, obtained before dendritic cell vaccination. The source of these receptors is a human donor with glioblastoma. The CDR3 runs from the conserved cysteine through the conserved F or W. D genes are given only for firm matches. The size entry is marked missing in some rows and otherwise reads once, few, many or a size class.

j_call d_call clone_size v_call cdr3_aa cdr3_nt
TRBJ1-2 . once TRBV7-9 CASSLADGGTGYTF TGTGCCAGCAGCTTAGCGGATGGAGGGACTGGCTACACCTTC
TRBJ2-3 TRBD2 . TRBV5-1 CASSLVRGYTDTQYF TGCGCCAGCAGCTTGGTGCGGGGGTACACAGATACGCAGTATTTT
TRBJ1-4 TRBD1 . TRBV29-1 CSAWTGFFSSDEKLFF TGCAGCGCCTGGACAGGGTTCTTTTCTTCCGATGAAAAACTGTTTTTT
TRBJ2-7 TRBD1 few TRBV10-3 CAIGQGLGYEQYF TGTGCCATCGGACAGGGATTAGGATACGAGCAGTACTTC
TRBJ2-7 TRBD1 . TRBV14 CASSHGGQVFYEQYF TGTGCCAGCAGCCATGGAGGACAGGTTTTTTACGAGCAGTACTTC
TRBJ1-2 . few TRBV13 CASSTIELGYTF TGTGCCAGCAGCACCATCGAGCTTGGCTACACCTTC
TRBJ1-2 TRBD1 . TRBV5-6 CASSFGTGEVYGYTF TGTGCCAGCAGCTTCGGGACAGGGGAGGTCTATGGCTACACCTTC
TRBJ1-1 . . TRBV5-1 CASSLSPNTEAFF TGCGCCAGCAGCCTAAGCCCGAACACTGAAGCTTTCTTT
TRBJ1-4 TRBD1 . TRBV6-1 CASSSDRGYEKLFF TGTGCCAGCAGCTCGGACAGGGGGTATGAAAAACTGTTTTTT
TRBJ2-3 TRBD1 once TRBV6-4 CASSDSRYEGAGTDTQYF TGTGCCAGCAGTGACTCGAGGTACGAGGGGGCCGGCACAGATACGCAGTATTTT
TRBJ1-5 . . TRBV10-3 CATEEGRGQPQHF TGTGCCACAGAGGAGGGGCGGGGTCAGCCCCAGCATTTT
TRBJ1-2 TRBD1 . TRBV7-8 CASSLVAVQGVAYGYTF TGTGCCAGCAGCTTAGTTGCCGTACAGGGGGTTGCCTATGGCTACACCTTC
TRBJ2-4 . . TRBV30 CAWSNRNSLLAKNIQYF TGTGCCTGGTCAAACAGGAACTCCCTTCTAGCCAAAAACATTCAGTACTTC
TRBJ1-1 . . TRBV7-2 CASSLAAGNTEAFF TGTGCCAGCAGCTTAGCAGCAGGGAACACTGAAGCTTTCTTT
TRBJ1-5 . . TRBV19 CASSISPVDQPQHF TGTGCCAGTAGTATTTCCCCGGTTGATCAGCCCCAGCATTTT
TRBJ1-1 . . TRBV7-2 CASSLGQVNTEAFF TGTGCCAGCAGCTTAGGGCAGGTAAACACTGAAGCTTTCTTT
TRBJ2-7 . . TRBV19 CASSSPGVEQYF TGTGCCAGTAGTAGCCCAGGGGTCGAGCAGTACTTC
TRBJ1-5 TRBD1 . TRBV4-2 CASSQTGDQPQHF TGTGCCAGCAGCCAGACAGGGGATCAGCCCCAGCATTTT
TRBJ1-3 . . TRBV11-2 CASSLAVGLPYF TGTGCCAGCAGCTTGGCCGTGGGACTGCCGTATTTT
TRBJ1-1 TRBD1 . TRBV6-5 CASSFRTGGRITEAFF TGTGCCAGCAGTTTCCGGACAGGGGGCCGGATCACTGAAGCTTTCTTT
TRBJ1-1 . . TRBV4-1 CASSQADKQWTEAFF TGCGCCAGCAGCCAAGCGGACAAACAATGGACTGAAGCTTTCTTT
TRBJ1-4 TRBD1 . TRBV7-8 CASSPSGGSDEKLFF TGTGCCAGCAGCCCCTCAGGGGGCTCGGATGAAAAACTGTTTTTT
TRBJ1-2 . . TRBV7-9 CASSLVSLDKGLGYTF TGTGCCAGCAGCTTAGTATCCCTGGACAAGGGGCTTGGCTACACCTTC
TRBJ2-3 TRBD1 once TRBV5-1 CASSLGPTGGLTDTQYF TGCGCCAGCAGCCTTGGTCCGACAGGGGGCTTGACAGATACGCAGTATTTT
TRBJ2-5 TRBD2 . TRBV18 CASSPSFGQGSGQYF TGTGCCAGCTCACCTAGTTTCGGACAAGGTAGCGGGCAGTACTTC
TRBJ2-3 TRBD2 . TRBV5-4 CASRSGGEGTDTQYF TGTGCCAGCAGGTCGGGGGGGGAGGGGACAGATACGCAGTATTTT
TRBJ1-2 TRBD1 few TRBV6-6 CASSPPGQGAQGYTF TGTGCCAGCAGTCCACCGGGACAGGGGGCGCAAGGCTACACCTTC
TRBJ2-7 TRBD1 . TRBV18 CASSPRGQGRRWQYF TGTGCCAGCTCACCACGTGGACAGGGCCGACGTTGGCAGTACTTC
TRBJ1-1 . . TRBV4-1 CASSQVNRVTEAFF TGCGCCAGCAGCCAAGTTAATCGGGTCACTGAAGCTTTCTTT
TRBJ2-1 . . TRBV9 CASSPPRWTRGGNEQFF TGTGCCAGCAGCCCCCCCCGATGGACTAGAGGGGGGAATGAGCAGTTCTTC
TRBJ2-2 . . TRBV13 CASGLGRGPGELFF TGTGCCAGCGGCTTAGGCAGGGGTCCCGGGGAGCTGTTTTTT
TRBJ2-2 TRBD1 . TRBV7-9 CASSSRQGPTGELFF TGTGCCAGCAGCTCCCGACAGGGACCCACCGGGGAGCTGTTTTTT
TRBJ2-7 . few TRBV10-3 CASRSPGGSEGEQYF TGTGCCTCGAGGTCCCCAGGGGGGTCTGAAGGCGAGCAGTACTTC
TRBJ1-1 TRBD1 . TRBV6-1 CASRVGQYTEAFF TGTGCCAGCAGGGTGGGACAGTACACTGAAGCTTTCTTT
TRBJ1-5 . . TRBV2 CASSEGVWSTGNQPQHF TGTGCCAGCAGCGAAGGGGTTTGGAGTACGGGAAATCAGCCCCAGCATTTT
TRBJ1-3 . . TRBV5-1 CASTQNSGNTIYF TGCGCCAGCACTCAGAACTCTGGAAACACCATATATTTT
TRBJ2-1 TRBD1 . TRBV6-5 CATRQGRVNEQFF TGTGCCACCAGACAGGGGCGGGTGAATGAGCAGTTCTTC
TRBJ2-3 . . TRBV6-5 CASSGGFSTDTQYF TGTGCCAGCAGCGGGGGTTTTAGCACAGATACGCAGTATTTT
TRBJ1-5 . . TRBV7-6 CASSPSGGPGYQPQHF TGTGCCAGCAGCCCCTCGGGGGGACCCGGATATCAGCCCCAGCATTTT
TRBJ2-5 . . TRBV7-9 CASSLDSQYQETQYF TGTGCCAGCAGCTTAGATTCCCAGTACCAAGAGACCCAGTACTTC